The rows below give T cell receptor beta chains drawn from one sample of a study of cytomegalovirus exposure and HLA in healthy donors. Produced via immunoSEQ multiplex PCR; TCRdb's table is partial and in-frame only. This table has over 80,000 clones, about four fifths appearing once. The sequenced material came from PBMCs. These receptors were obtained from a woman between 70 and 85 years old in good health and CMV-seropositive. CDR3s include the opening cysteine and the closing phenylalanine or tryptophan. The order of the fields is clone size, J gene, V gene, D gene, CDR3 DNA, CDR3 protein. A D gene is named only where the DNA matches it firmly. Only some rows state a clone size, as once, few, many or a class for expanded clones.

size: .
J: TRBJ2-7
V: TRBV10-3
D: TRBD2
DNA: TGTGCCATCAATACTAGGCCGGGAGGTGTAGGGTCCTACGAGCAGTACTTC
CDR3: CAINTRPGGVGSYEQYF

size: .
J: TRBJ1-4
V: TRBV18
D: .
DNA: TGTGCCAGCTCCCAACAGCCAGCTCCTCCTAATGAAAAACTGTTTTTT
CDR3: CASSQQPAPPNEKLFF

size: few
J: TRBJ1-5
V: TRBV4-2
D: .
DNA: TGTGCCAGCAGCCCCGCCGCGGGGCAGCGTAGCAATCAGCCCCAGCATTTT
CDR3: CASSPAAGQRSNQPQHF

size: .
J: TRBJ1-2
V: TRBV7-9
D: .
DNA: TGTTCCAGCAGCTTACCCCCGGGGAACTATGGCTACACCTTC
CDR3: CSSSLPPGNYGYTF

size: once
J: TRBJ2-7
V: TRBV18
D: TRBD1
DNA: TGTGCCAGCTCATTGATTGCCGGGACAGGGGGCTCCCACGAGCAGTACTTC
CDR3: CASSLIAGTGGSHEQYF

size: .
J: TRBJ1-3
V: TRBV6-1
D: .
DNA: TGTGCCAGCAGTGAAGGCTGGGGGGGGCTCACAGGAAACACCATATATTTT
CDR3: CASSEGWGGLTGNTIYF

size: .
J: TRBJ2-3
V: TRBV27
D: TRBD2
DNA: TGTGCCAGCAGTTTATATAGCGGGGGGGCGACAGATACGCAGTATTTT
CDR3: CASSLYSGGATDTQYF

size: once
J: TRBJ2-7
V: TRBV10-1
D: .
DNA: TGCGCCAGCGGGAGCCCCCACGAGCAGTACTTC
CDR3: CASGSPHEQYF

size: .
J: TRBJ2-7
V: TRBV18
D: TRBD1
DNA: TGTGCCAGCTCACCCGGGACAGCCAGCTCCTACGAGCAGTACTTC
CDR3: CASSPGTASSYEQYF

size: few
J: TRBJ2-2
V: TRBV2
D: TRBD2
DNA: TGTGCCAGCAGTGAAAGGTCTACTAGCGGGGGAGGTACCGGGGAGCTGTTTTTT
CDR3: CASSERSTSGGGTGELFF

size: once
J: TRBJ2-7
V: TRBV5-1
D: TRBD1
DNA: TGCGCCAGCAGCTTACAGACAGGGGGCCCCTACGAGCAGTACTTC
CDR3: CASSLQTGGPYEQYF

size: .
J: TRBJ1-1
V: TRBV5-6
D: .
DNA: TGTGCCAGCAGCTTGCCACATTTGACTGAAGCTTTCTTT
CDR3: CASSLPHLTEAFF

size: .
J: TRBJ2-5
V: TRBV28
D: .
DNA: TGTGCCAGCAGTTTAACGACAGGACAAGAGACCCAGTACTTC
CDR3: CASSLTTGQETQYF

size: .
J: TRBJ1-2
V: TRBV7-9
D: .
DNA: TGTGCCAGCAAGAAAGAGGGGGTGAACTATGGCTACACCTTC
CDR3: CASKKEGVNYGYTF

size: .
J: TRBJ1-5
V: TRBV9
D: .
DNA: TGTGCCAGCAGCGTAGGACAGGGCAATCAGCCCCAGCATTTT
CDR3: CASSVGQGNQPQHF

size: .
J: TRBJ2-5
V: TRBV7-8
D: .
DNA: TGTGCCAGCAGCTTTAGTCGGACAGATATACAAGAGACCCAGTACTTC
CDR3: CASSFSRTDIQETQYF

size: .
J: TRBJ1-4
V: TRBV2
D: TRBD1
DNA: TGTGCCAGCAGAACAGGGGGCGATGAAAAACTGTTTTTT
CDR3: CASRTGGDEKLFF

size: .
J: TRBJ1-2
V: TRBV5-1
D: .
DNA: TGCGCCAGCAGCTTGGCCGGTAACTATGGCTACACCTTC
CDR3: CASSLAGNYGYTF

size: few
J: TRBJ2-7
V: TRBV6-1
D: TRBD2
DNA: TGTGCCAGCAGCGTAGCGGGAACGTACGAGCAGTACTTC
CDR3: CASSVAGTYEQYF

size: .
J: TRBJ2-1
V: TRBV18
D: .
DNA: TGTGCCAGCTCACCCCAGGGACTCCTAAATGAGCAGTTCTTC
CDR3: CASSPQGLLNEQFF

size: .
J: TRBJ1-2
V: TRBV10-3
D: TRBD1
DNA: TGTGCCATCACCGAGACAGGGGGCACAACTAACTATGGCTACACCTTC
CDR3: CAITETGGTTNYGYTF

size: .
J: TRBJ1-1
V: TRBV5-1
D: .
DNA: TGCGCCAGCAGCGAGGGGAGGGGAGACACTGAAGCTTTCTTT
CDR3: CASSEGRGDTEAFF

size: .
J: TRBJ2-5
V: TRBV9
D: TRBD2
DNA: TGTGCCAGCAGCGCGGGACTAGAAGAGACCCAGTACTTC
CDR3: CASSAGLEETQYF

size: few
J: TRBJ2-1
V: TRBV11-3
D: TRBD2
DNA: TGTGCCAGCAGCGAGGCTAGCGGGGGGGTTCAGTTCTTC
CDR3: CASSEASGGVQFF

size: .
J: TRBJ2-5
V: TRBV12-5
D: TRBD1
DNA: TGTGCTAGTGGTTCGGGACAGGGTAGTATAGAGACCCAGTACTTC
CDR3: CASGSGQGSIETQYF

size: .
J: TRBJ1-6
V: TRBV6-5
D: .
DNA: TGTGCCAGCAGTTACGGGGGGGCCGGGAATTCACCCCTCCACTTT
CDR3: CASSYGGAGNSPLHF

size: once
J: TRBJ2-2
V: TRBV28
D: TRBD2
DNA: TGTGCCAGCAGTTTACTTAGCGGGGGGAACACCGGGGAGCTGTTTTTT
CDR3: CASSLLSGGNTGELFF

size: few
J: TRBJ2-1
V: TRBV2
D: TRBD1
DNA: TGTGCCAGCCGGACAGGGGGCGGAGATGAGCAGTTCTTC
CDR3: CASRTGGGDEQFF

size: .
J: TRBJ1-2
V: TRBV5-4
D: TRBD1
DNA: TGTGCCAGCAGCTTGGAGCGGACAGGGGGCGGCTACACCTTC
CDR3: CASSLERTGGGYTF

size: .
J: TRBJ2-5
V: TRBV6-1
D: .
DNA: TGTGCCAGCAGTGAACGGGCGGGGACCCAGTACTTC
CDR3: CASSERAGTQYF

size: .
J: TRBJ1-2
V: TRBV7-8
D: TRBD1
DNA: TGTGCCAGCAGCCCAGGGACAGGCTATAACTATGGCTACACCTTC
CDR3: CASSPGTGYNYGYTF

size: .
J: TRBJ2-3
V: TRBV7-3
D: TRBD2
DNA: TGTGCCAGCAGCGAGCCAGCGGGGGGGACAGATACGCAGTATTTT
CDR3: CASSEPAGGTDTQYF

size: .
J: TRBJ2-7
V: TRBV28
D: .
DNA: TGTGCCAGCAGTAACGGGGGGCGGTTCCTGGACTTC
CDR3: CASSNGGRFLDF

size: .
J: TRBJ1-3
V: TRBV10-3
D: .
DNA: TGTGCCATCAGTGACTATAGTTCTGGAAACACCATATATTTT
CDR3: CAISDYSSGNTIYF

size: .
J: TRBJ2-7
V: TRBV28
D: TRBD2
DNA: TGTGCCAGCAGTCCAGGACTAGCGGGGGCTTACGAGCAGTACTTC
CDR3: CASSPGLAGAYEQYF

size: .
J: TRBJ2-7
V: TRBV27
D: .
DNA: TGTGCCAGCAGTTTTTCAGTACGGGGGAACTACGAGCAGTACTTC
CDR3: CASSFSVRGNYEQYF

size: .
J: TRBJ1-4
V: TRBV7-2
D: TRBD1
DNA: TGTGCCAGCAGCTTACAGACAGGGGGCGCAGGGGGTGAAAAACTGTTTTTT
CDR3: CASSLQTGGAGGEKLFF

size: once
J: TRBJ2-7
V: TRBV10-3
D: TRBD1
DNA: TGTGCCATCAGTAGACAGGGACCCTCCTACGAGCAGTACTTC
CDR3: CAISRQGPSYEQYF

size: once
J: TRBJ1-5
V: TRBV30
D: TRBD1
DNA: TGTGCCTGGAGCAACAGGGGGTTGTATCAGCCCCAGCATTTT
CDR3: CAWSNRGLYQPQHF

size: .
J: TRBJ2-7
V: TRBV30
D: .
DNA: TGTGCCTGGACCCCTGGGGGGATAGCCTACGAGCAGTACTTC
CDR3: CAWTPGGIAYEQYF

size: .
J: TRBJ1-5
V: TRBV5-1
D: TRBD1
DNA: TGCGCCAGCAGCCAAGACCCGGACAGGGCAGGGTCCCAGCATTTT
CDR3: CASSQDPDRAGSQHF

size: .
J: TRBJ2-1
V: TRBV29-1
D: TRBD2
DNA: TGCAGCTCCAGATCTAGCGGGCCCGAGCAGTTCTTC
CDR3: CSSRSSGPEQFF

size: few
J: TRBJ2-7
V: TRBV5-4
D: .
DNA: TGTGCCAGCAGCTCAGGGAAATCGTACGAGCAGTACTTC
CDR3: CASSSGKSYEQYF

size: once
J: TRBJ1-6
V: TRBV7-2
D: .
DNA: TGTGCCAGCAGCCTCCCCGGTTCACCCCTCCACTTT
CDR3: CASSLPGSPLHF

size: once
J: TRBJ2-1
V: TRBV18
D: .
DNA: TGTGCCAGCTCACAGGACTCGCTGGGAGAGCAGTTCTTC
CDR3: CASSQDSLGEQFF

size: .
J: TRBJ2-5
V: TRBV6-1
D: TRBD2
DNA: TGTGCCAGCAGTGCAGCTAGCGGGAGAGTGTATGAGCAGTACTTC
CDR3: CASSAASGRVYEQYF

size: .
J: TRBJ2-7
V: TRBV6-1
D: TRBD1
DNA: TGTGCCAGCAGAACCGGGACAGGTCCATTGGACGAGCAGTACTTC
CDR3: CASRTGTGPLDEQYF

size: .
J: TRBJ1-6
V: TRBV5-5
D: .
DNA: TGTGCCAGCAGCTTGGGTCAGGGTAAAGGATCGTCCTATAATTCACCCCTCCACTTT
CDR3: CASSLGQGKGSSYNSPLHF

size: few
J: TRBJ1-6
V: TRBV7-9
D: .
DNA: TGTGCCAGCAGCCCGCGGACAGATTCACCCCTCCACTTT
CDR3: CASSPRTDSPLHF